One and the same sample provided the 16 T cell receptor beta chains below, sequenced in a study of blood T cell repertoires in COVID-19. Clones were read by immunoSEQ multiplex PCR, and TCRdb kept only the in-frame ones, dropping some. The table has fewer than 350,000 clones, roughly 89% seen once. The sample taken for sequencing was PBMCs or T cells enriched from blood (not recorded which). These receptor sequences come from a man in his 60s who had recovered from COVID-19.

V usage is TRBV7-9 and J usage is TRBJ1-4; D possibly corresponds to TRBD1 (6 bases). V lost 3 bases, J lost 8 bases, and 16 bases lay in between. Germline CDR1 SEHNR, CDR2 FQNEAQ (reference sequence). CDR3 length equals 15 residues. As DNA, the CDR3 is TGTGCCAGCAGCTTTGGGGGCCAGGCTAGGGAAAAACTGTTTTTT. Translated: CASSFGGQAREKLFF. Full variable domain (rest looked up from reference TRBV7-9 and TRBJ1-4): DTGVSQNPRHKITKRGQNVTFRCDPISEHNRLYWYRQTLGQGPEFLTYFQNEAQLEKSRLLSDRFSAERPKGSFSTLEIQRTEQGDSAMYLCASSFGGQAREKLFFGSGTQLSVL.

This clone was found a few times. The CDR3 sequence is CSTRKGSNTEAFF. CDR3 nucleotide sequence: TGCAGCACAAGAAAGGGGTCGAACACTGAAGCTTTCTTT. The V gene is TRBV29-1, the J gene TRBJ1-1; TRBD1 might be the D (5 bases). Germline CDR1 and CDR2: SQVTM and ANQGSEA. The CDR3 extends over 13 amino acids. V gave up 8 bases and J gave up 1 base, with 14 bases separating them.

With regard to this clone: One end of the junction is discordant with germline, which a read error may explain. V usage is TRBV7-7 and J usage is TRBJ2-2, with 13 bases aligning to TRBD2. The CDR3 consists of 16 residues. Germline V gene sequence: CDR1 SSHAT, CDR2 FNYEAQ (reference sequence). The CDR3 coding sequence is TGTGCTAGCAGCTCCGGGACTAGCGGGAACGTCGGGGAGCTGTTTTTT. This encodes CASSSGTSGNVGELFF.

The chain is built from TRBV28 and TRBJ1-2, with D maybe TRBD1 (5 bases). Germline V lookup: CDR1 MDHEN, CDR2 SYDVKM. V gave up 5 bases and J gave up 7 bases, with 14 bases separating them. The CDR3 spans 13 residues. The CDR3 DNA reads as TGTGCCAGCAGTCCCCCGCAGGGCCGTGGCTACACCTTC. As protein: CASSPPQGRGYTF.

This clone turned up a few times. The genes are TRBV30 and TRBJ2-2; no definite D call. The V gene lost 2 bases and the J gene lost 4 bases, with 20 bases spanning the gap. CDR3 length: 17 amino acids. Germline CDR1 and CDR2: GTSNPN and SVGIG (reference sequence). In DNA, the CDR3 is TGTGCCTGGAGTCGCTTCCCTGGAGTAGGTTCCACCGGGGAGCTGTTTTTT. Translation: CAWSRFPGVGSTGELFF.

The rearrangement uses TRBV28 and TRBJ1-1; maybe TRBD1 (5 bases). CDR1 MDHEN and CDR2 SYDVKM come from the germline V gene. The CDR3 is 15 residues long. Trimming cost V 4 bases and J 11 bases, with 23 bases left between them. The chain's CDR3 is CASSSSVGGSHPAFF. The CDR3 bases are TGTGCCAGCAGTTCCTCGGTGGGGGGAAGTCACCCGGCTTTCTTT.

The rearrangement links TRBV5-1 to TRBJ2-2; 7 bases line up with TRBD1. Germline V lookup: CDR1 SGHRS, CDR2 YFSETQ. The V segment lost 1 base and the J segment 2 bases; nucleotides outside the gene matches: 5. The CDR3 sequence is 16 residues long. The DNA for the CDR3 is TGCGCCAGCAGCTTGTTACAGGGGCCCAACACCGGGGAGCTGTTTTTT. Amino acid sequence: CASSLLQGPNTGELFF.

The CDR3 loop is CASSLRGQGVILQETQYF. CDR3 DNA: TGCGCCAGCAGCTTGAGGGGACAGGGAGTTATCCTCCAAGAGACCCAGTACTTC. This chain uses TRBV5-1 with TRBJ2-5, with 9 positions matching TRBD1. The germline V gene has CDR1 SGHRS and CDR2 YFSETQ. The CDR3 extends over 18 amino acids. The junction had 11 bases not matched to a gene; V was cut back by 1 base and J by 1 base.

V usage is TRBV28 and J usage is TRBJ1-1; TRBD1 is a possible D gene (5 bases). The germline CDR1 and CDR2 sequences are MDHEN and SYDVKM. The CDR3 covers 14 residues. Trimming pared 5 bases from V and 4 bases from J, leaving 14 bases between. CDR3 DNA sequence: TGTGCCAGCAGTCCCCAGGGTTGGGCCACTGAAGCTTTCTTT. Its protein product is CASSPQGWATEAFF.

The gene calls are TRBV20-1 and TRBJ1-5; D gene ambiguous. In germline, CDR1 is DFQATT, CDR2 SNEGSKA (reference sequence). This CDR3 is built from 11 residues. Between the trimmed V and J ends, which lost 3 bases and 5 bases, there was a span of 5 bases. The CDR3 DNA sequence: TGCAGTGCTAGCCGGGATCAGCCCCAGCATTTT. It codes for CSASRDQPQHF.

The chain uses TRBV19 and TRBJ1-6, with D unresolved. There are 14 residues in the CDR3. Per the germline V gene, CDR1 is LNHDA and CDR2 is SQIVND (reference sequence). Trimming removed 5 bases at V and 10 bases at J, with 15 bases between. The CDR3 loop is CASSSNGVVSPLHF. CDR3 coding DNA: TGTGCCAGTAGTTCGAACGGGGTAGTCTCACCCCTCCACTTT.

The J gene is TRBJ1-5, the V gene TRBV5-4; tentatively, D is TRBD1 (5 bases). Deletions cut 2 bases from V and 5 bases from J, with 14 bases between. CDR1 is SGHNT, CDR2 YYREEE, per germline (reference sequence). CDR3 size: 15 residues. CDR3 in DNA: TGTGCCAGCAGCTTTGACGGGACTCTTGATCAGCCCCAGCATTTT. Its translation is CASSFDGTLDQPQHF.

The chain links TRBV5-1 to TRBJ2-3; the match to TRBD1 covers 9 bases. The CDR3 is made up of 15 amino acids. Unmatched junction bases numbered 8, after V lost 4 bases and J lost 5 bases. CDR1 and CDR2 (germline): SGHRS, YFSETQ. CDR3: CASSGTGIERDTQYF. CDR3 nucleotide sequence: TGCGCCAGCAGCGGGACAGGGATTGAAAGAGATACGCAGTATTTT. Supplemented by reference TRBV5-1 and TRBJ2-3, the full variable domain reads KAGVTQTPRYLIKTRGQQVTLSCSPISGHRSVSWYQQTPGQGLQFLFEYFSETQRNKGNFPGRFSGRQFSNSRSEMNVSTLELGDSALYLCASSGTGIERDTQYFGPGTRLTVL.

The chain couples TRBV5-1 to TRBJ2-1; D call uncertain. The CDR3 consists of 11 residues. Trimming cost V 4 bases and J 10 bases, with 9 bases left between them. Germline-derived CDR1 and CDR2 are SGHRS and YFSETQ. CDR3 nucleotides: TGCGCCAGCAGCCGAAACCAGGAGCAGTTCTTC. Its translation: CASSRNQEQFF.

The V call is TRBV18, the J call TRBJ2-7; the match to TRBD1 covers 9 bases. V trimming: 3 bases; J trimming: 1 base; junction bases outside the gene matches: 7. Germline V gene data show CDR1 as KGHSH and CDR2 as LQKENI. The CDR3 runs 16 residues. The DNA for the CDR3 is TGTGCCAGCTCACCTTTCGGGACAGGGCCTTCCTACGAGCAGTACTTC. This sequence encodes CASSPFGTGPSYEQYF.

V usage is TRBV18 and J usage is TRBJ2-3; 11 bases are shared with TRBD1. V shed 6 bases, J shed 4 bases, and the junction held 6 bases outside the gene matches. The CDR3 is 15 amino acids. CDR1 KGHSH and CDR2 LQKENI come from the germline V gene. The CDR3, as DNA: TGTGCCAGCTCGCCGGGACAGGGGGTAGCAGATACGCAGTATTTT. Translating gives CASSPGQGVADTQYF. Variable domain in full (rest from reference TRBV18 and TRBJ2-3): NAGVMQNPRHLVRRRGQEARLRCSPMKGHSHVYWYRQLPEEGLKFMVYLQKENIIDESGMPKERFSAEFPKEGPSILRIQQVVRGDSAAYFCASSPGQGVADTQYFGPGTRLTVL.